The TCR beta chain described here comes from a study of a mutant IDH1 vaccine in newly diagnosed glioma. Background on the study: Patients got their first vaccination 4-6 weeks after radiotherapy alone, or with temozolomide cycles. Males made up about 60% and females about 38% of treated patients, whose mean age was around 41 years.

In regard to this clone: Its antigen is unknown.

Time point reported: week 11, during vaccination. The vaccine gave 300 ug of a 20-mer mutant IDH1 peptide subcutaneously per dose. Broader study findings: Patients mounted vaccine-induced immune responses in roughly 93% of cases. With respect to changes in top peripheral T cell clonotypes, pseudoprogression seemed unrelated.

Generated by immunoSEQ multiplex PCR, the TCRdb table keeps only in-frame clones and is missing some. The sample holds about 52,000 clones, 75% to 95% seen once. V lost 5 bases and J 7 bases, leaving 14 bases between the germline ends. Germline-derived CDR1 and CDR2 are WSHSY and SAAADI. This CDR3 comprises 13 residues. Sequencing was performed on PBMCs, taken from a glioma patient whose treatment included an IDH1 peptide vaccine. This receptor was taken from a man aged 45-65 years with glioma. The chain is built from TRBV10-2 and TRBJ1-1; D may be TRBD1 (6 bases). CDR3 sequence reads: CASSLQGWREAFF. The CDR3 DNA sequence: TGCGCCAGCAGTCTACAGGGTTGGCGTGAAGCTTTCTTT.